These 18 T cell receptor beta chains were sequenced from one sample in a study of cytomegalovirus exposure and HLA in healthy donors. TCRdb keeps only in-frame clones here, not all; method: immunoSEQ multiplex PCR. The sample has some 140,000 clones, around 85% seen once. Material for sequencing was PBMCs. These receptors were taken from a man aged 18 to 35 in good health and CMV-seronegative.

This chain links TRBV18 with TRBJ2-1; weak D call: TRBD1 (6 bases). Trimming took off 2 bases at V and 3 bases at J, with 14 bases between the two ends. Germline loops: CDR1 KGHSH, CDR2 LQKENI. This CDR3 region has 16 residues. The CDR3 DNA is TGTGCCAGCTCACCATCCGGGCGGACAGTCTACAATGAGCAGTTCTTC. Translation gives CASSPSGRTVYNEQFF.

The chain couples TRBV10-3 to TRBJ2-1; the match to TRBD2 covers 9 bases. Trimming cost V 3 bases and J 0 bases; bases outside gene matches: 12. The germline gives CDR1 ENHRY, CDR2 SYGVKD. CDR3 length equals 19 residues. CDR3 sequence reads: CAISETWIAGDSSYNEQFF. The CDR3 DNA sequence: TGTGCCATCAGTGAAACGTGGATAGCGGGGGACAGCTCCTACAATGAGCAGTTCTTC.

The CDR3 protein is CASSFRGEGDTQYF. CDR3 sequence (DNA): TGTGCCAGCAGTTTTAGAGGGGAGGGGGATACGCAGTATTTT. The rearrangement links TRBV27 to TRBJ2-3; 7 nucleotides align to TRBD2. The CDR3 length is 14 residues. CDR1 is MNHEY, CDR2 SMNVEV, per germline (reference sequence). V shed 3 bases, J shed 6 bases, and the junction held 6 bases outside the gene matches.

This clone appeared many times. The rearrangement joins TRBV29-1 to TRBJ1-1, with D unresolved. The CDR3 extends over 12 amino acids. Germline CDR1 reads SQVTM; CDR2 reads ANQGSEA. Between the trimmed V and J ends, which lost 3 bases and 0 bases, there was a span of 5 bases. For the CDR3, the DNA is TGCAGCGTTGACAGGTTGAACACTGAAGCTTTCTTT. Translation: CSVDRLNTEAFF.

Here the CDR3 DNA reads TGTGCCAGCAGATGGGGTTTCGGGGGTTTCTCCCAAGAGACCCAGTACTTC. This codes for CASRWGFGGFSQETQYF. The chain links TRBV7-9 to TRBJ2-5; maybe TRBD2 (6 bases). Germline loops: CDR1 SEHNR, CDR2 FQNEAQ (reference sequence). CDR3 length equals 17 residues. V was cut by 6 bases and J by 1 base, with 21 bases left in between.

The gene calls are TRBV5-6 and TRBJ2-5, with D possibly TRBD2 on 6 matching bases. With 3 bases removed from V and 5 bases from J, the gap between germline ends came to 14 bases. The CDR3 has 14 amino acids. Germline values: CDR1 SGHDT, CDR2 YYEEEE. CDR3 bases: TGTGCCAGCAGCTCACCGACTGCGGGGGAGACCCAGTACTTC. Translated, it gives CASSSPTAGETQYF.

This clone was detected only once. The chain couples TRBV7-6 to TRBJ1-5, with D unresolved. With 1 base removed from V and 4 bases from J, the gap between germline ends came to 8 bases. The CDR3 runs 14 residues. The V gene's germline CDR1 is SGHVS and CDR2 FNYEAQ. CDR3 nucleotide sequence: TGTGCCAGCAGCTTAGATCCCGTAAATCAGCCCCAGCATTTT. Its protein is CASSLDPVNQPQHF.

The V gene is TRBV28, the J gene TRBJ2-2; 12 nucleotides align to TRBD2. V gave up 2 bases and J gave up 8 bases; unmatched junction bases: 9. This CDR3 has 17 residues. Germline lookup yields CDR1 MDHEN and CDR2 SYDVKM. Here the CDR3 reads CASSLALAGGTRGELFF. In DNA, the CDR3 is TGTGCCAGCAGTTTAGCCCTAGCGGGAGGGACCCGGGGGGAGCTGTTTTTT.

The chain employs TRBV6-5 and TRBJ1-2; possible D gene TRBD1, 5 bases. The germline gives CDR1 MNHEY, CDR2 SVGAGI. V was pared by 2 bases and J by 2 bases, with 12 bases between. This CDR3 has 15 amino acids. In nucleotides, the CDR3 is TGTGCCAGCAGTTACCAGCAGGGCCAAAACTATGGCTACACCTTC. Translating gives CASSYQQGQNYGYTF.

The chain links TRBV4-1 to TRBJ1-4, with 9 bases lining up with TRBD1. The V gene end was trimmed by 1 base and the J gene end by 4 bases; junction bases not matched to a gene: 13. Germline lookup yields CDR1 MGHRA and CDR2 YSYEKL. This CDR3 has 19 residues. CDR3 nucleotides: TGCGCCAGCAGCCAAGGAGTAGGACAGGGGCAAGTCCTTAATGAAAAACTGTTTTTT. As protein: CASSQGVGQGQVLNEKLFF.

CDR3 amino acids: CASSLAYNEQFF. As DNA, the CDR3 is TGTGCCAGCAGCCTAGCTTACAATGAGCAGTTCTTC. V and J are TRBV5-4 and TRBJ2-1, with D maybe TRBD2 (5 bases). CDR1 is SGHNT, CDR2 YYREEE, per germline (reference sequence). The V end was cut by 4 bases, the J end by 4 bases, with 6 bases between. The CDR3 extends over 12 amino acids.

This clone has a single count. In DNA, the CDR3 is TGTGCCAGCAGCTTCGGCGGAGCTCGGTACAATGAGCAGTTCTTC. The encoded protein is CASSFGGARYNEQFF. V gene TRBV7-9 combines with J gene TRBJ2-1; D gene unclear. The length of the CDR3 is 15 residues. V lost 3 bases and J 4 bases, leaving 13 bases between the germline ends. CDR1 and CDR2 (germline): SEHNR, FQNEAQ (reference sequence).

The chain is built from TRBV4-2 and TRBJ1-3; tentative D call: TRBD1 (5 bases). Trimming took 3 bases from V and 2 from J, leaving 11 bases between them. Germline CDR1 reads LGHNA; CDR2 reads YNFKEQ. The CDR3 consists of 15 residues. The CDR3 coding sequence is TGTGCCAGCAGCCAGGGCAGGGAAGCTGGAAACACCATATATTTT. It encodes CASSQGREAGNTIYF.

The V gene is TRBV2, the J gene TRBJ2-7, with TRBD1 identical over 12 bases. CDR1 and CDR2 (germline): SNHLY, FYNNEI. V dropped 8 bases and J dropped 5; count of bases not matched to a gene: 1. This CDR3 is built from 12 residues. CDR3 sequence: CASRDRGHEQYF. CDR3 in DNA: TGTGCCAGCCGGGACAGGGGGCACGAGCAGTACTTC.

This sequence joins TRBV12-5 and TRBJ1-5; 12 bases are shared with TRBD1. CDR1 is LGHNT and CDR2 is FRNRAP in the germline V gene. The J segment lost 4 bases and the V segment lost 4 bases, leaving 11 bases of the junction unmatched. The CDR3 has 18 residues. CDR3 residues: CASGSQGQGARGNQPQHF. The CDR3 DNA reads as TGTGCTAGTGGTTCCCAGGGACAGGGGGCGAGGGGTAATCAGCCCCAGCATTTT.

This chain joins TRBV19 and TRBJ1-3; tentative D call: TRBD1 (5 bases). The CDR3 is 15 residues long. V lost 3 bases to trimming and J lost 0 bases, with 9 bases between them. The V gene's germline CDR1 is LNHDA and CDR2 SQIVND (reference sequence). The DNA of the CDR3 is TGTGCCAGTAGTATCGGGGGGATCTCTGGAAACACCATATATTTT. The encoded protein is CASSIGGISGNTIYF. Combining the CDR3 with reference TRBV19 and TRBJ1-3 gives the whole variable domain DGGITQSPKYLFRKEGQNVTLSCEQNLNHDAMYWYRQDPGQGLRLIYYSQIVNDFQKGDIAEGYSVSREKKESFPLTVTSAQKNPTAFYLCASSIGGISGNTIYFGEGSWLTVV.

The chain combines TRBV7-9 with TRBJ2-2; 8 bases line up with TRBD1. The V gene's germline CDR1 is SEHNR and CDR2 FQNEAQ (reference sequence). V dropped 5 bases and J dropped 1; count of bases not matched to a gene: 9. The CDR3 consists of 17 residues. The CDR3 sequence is CASSPKQGGQNTGELFF. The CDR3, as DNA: TGTGCCAGCAGCCCGAAACAGGGGGGACAGAACACCGGGGAGCTGTTTTTT. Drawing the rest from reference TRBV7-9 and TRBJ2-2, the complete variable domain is DTGVSQNPRHKITKRGQNVTFRCDPISEHNRLYWYRQTLGQGPEFLTYFQNEAQLEKSRLLSDRFSAERPKGSFSTLEIQRTEQGDSAMYLCASSPKQGGQNTGELFFGEGSRLTVL.

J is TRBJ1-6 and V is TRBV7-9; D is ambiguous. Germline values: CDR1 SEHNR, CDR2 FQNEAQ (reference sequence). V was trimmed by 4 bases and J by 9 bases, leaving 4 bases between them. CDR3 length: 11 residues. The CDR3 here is CASSSGSPLHF. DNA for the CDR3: TGTGCCAGCAGCTCAGGTTCACCCCTCCACTTT. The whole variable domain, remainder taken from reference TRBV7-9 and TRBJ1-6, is DTGVSQNPRHKITKRGQNVTFRCDPISEHNRLYWYRQTLGQGPEFLTYFQNEAQLEKSRLLSDRFSAERPKGSFSTLEIQRTEQGDSAMYLCASSSGSPLHFGNGTRLTVT.